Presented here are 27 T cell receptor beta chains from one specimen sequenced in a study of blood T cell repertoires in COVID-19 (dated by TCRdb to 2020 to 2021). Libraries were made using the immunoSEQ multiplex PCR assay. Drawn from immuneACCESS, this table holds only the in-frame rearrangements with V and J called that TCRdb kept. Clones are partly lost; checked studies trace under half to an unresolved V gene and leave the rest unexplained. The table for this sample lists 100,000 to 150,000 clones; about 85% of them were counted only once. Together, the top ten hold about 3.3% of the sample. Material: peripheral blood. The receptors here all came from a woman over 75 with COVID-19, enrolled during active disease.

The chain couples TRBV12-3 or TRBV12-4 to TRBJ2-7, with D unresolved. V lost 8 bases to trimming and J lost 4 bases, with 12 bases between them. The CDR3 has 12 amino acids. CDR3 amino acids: CASSYRLYEQYF. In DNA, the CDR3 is TGTGCCAGCTCCTACCGCCTGTACGAGCAGTACTTC.

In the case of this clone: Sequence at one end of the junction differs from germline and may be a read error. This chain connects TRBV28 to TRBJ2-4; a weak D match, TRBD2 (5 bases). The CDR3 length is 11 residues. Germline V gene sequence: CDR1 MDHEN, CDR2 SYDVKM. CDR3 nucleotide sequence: TGTGCCAGCAGTTTATATGGAGGAACCGAGTTC. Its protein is CASSLYGGTEF. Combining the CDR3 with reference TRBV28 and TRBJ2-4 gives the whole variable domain DVKVTQSSRYLVKRTGEKVFLECVQDMDHENMFWYRQDPGLGLRLIYFSYDVKMKEKGDIPEGYSVSREKKERFSLILESASTNQTSMYLCASSLYGGTEFGAGTRLSVL.

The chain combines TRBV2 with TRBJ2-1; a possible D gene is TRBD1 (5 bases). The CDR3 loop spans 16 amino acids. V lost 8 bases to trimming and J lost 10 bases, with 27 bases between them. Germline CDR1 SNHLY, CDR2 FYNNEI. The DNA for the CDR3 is TGTGCCAGCTTAACGAACGGTAAATTCTCAGGGCGCGAGCAGTTCTTC. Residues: CASLTNGKFSGREQFF.

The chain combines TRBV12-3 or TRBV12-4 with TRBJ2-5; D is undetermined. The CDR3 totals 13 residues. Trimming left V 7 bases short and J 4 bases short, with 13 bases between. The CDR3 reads CASNELPGETQYF. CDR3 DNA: TGTGCCAGCAACGAACTACCGGGAGAGACCCAGTACTTC.

CDR3 DNA sequence: TGTGCCAGGAGACTGGGACAGGGTAATTCACCCCTCCACTTT. Its translation is CARRLGQGNSPLHF. The chain is built from TRBV2 and TRBJ1-6, with 9 positions matching TRBD1. The V gene end was trimmed by 9 bases and the J gene end by 6 bases; junction bases not matched to a gene: 6. This CDR3 region has 14 residues. From germline, CDR1 is SNHLY and CDR2 FYNNEI.

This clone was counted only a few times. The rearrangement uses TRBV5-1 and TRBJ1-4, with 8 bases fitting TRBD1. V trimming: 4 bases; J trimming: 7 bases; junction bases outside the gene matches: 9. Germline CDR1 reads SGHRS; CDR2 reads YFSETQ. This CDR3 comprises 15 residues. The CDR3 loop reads CASSTQGAGAEKLFF. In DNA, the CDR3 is TGCGCCAGCAGCACGCAGGGGGCTGGGGCTGAAAAACTGTTTTTT.

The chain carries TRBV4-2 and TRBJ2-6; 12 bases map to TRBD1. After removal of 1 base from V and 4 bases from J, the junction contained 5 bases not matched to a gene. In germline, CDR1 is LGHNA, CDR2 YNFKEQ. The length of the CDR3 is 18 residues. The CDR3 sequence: CASSQAGTGGAGANVLTF. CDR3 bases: TGTGCCAGCAGCCAAGCCGGGACAGGGGGCGCCGGGGCCAACGTCCTGACTTTC.

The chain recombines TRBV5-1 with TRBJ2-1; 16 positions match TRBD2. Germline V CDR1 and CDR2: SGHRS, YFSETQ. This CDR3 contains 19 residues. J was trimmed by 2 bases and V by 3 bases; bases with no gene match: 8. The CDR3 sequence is CASSSGLAGGTGAYNEQFF. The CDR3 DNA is TGCGCCAGCAGCTCGGGACTAGCGGGAGGGACGGGAGCCTACAATGAGCAGTTCTTC. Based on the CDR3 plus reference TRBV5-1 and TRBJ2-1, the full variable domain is KAGVTQTPRYLIKTRGQQVTLSCSPISGHRSVSWYQQTPGQGLQFLFEYFSETQRNKGNFPGRFSGRQFSNSRSEMNVSTLELGDSALYLCASSSGLAGGTGAYNEQFFGPGTRLTVL.

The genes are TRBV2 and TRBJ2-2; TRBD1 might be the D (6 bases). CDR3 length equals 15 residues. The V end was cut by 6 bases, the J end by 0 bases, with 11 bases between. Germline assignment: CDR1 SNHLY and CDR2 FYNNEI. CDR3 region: CASRARTANTGELFF. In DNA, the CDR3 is TGTGCCAGCAGGGCCCGGACAGCGAACACCGGGGAGCTGTTTTTT.

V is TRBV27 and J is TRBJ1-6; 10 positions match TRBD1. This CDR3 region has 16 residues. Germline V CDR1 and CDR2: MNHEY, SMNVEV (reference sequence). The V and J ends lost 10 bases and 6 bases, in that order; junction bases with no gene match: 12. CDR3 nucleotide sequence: TGTGCCACAAAAGGGACAGGGGTATCCACTAATTCACCCCTCCACTTT. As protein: CATKGTGVSTNSPLHF.

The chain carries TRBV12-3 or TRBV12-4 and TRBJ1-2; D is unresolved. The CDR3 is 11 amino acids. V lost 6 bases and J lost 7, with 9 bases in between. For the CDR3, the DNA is TGTGCCAGCAGATCCTCGGGTGGCTACACCTTC. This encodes CASRSSGGYTF.

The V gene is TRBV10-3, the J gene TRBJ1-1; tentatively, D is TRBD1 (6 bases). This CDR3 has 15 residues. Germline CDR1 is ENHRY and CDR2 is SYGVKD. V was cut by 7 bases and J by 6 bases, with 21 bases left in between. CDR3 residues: CAIKRTDTSNAEAFF. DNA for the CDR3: TGTGCCATCAAAAGGACAGACACTTCAAACGCTGAAGCTTTCTTT.

CDR3 DNA sequence: TGTGCCAGCAGCCAGGGAATAGTACGGCGGGAGTTAAGAGAGACCCAGTACTTC. Translated: CASSQGIVRRELRETQYF. The chain carries TRBV14 and TRBJ2-5; 7 bases align to TRBD2. V lost 3 bases to trimming and J lost 4 bases; unmatched junction nucleotides: 17. CDR1 and CDR2 from the germline V gene are SGHDN and FVKESK. The CDR3 extends over 18 amino acids.

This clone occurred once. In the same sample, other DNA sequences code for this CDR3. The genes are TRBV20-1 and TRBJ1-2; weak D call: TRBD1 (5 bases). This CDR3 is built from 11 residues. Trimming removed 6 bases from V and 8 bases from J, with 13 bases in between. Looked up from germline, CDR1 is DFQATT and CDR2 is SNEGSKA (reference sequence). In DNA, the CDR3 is TGCAGTGCCCGGGATGGGGGGGGCTACACCTTC. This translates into CSARDGGGYTF.

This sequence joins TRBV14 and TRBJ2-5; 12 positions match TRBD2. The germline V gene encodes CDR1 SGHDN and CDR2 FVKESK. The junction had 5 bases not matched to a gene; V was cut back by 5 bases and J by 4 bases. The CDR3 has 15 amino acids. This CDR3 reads CASSERLAGVETQYF. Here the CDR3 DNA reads TGTGCCAGCAGCGAAAGACTAGCGGGAGTAGAGACCCAGTACTTC.

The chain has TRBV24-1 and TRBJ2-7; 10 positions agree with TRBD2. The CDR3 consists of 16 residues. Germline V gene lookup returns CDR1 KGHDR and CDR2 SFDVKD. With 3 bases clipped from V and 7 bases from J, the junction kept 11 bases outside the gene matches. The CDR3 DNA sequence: TGTGCCACCAGTGATGCCGGGACTAGCGATTCAGGGGAGCAGTACTTC. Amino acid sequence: CATSDAGTSDSGEQYF.

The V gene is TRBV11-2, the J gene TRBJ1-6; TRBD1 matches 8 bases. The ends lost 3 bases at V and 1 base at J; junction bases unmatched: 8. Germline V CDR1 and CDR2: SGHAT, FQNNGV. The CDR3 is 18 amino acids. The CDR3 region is CASSFHRQGSSYNSPLHF. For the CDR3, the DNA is TGTGCCAGCAGCTTCCACCGACAGGGGAGTTCCTATAATTCACCCCTCCACTTT.

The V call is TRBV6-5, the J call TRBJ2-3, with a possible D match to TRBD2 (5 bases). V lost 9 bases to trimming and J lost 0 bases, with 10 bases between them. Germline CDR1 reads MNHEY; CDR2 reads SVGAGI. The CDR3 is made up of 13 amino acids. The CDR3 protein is CASKLGSTDTQYF. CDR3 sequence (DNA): TGTGCCAGTAAACTAGGTAGCACAGATACGCAGTATTTT.

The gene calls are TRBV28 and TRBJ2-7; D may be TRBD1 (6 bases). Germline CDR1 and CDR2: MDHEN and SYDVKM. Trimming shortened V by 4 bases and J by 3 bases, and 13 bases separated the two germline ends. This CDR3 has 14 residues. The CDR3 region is CASSSGQRVYEQYF. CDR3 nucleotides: TGTGCCAGCAGTTCCGGACAGAGGGTCTACGAGCAGTACTTC. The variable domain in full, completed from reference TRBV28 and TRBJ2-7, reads DVKVTQSSRYLVKRTGEKVFLECVQDMDHENMFWYRQDPGLGLRLIYFSYDVKMKEKGDIPEGYSVSREKKERFSLILESASTNQTSMYLCASSSGQRVYEQYFGPGTRLTVT.

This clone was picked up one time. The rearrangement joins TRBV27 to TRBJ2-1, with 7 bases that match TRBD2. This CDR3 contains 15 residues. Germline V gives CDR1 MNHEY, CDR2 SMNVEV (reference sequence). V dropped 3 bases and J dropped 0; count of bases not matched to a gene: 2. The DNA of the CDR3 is TGTGCCAGCAGTTTGGGGGGGAGCTCCTACAATGAGCAGTTCTTC. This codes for CASSLGGSSYNEQFF.

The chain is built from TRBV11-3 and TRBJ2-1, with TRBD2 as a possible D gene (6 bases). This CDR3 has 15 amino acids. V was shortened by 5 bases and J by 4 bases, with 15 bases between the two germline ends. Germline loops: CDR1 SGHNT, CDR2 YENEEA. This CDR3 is CASSLGERAYNEQFF. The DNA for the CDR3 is TGTGCCAGCAGCCTGGGAGAGCGGGCTTACAATGAGCAGTTCTTC.

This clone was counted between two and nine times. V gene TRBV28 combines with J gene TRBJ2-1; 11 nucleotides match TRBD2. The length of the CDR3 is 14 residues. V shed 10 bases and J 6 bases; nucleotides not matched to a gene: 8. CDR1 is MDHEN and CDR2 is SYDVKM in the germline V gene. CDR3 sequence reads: CATTTSGRSNEQFF. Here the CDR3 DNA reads TGTGCCACCACCACTAGCGGGAGAAGCAATGAGCAGTTCTTC.

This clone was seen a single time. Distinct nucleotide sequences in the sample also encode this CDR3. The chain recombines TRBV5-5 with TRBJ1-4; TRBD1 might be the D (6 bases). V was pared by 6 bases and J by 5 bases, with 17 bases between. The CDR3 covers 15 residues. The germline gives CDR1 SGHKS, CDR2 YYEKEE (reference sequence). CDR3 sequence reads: CASTPGWGPNEKLFF. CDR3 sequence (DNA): TGTGCCAGCACTCCCGGCTGGGGGCCGAATGAAAAACTGTTTTTT.

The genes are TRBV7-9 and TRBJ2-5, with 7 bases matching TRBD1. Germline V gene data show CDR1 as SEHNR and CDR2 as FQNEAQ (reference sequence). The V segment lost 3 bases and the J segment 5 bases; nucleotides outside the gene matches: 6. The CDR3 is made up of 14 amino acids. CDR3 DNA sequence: TGTGCCAGCAGCTTTACAGGGGTTTGGGAGACCCAGTACTTC. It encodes CASSFTGVWETQYF.

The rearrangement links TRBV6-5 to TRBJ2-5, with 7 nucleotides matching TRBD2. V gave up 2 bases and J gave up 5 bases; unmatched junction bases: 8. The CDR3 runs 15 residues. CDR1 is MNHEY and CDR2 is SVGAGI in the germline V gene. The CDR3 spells CASSYLAGEMETQYF. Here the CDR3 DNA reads TGTGCCAGCAGTTACCTGGCGGGAGAGATGGAGACCCAGTACTTC.

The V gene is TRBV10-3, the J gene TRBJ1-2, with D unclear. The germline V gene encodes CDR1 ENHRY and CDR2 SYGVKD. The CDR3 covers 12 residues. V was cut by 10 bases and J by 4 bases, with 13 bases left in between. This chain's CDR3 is CATGDRTYGYTF. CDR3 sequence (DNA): TGTGCCACTGGAGACCGAACCTATGGCTACACCTTC.

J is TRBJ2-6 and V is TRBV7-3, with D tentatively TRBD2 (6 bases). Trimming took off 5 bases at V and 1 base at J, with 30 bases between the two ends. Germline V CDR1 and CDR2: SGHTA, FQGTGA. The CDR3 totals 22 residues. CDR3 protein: CASSMPGLRDNLSPSGANVLTF. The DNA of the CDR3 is TGTGCCAGCAGCATGCCGGGACTCCGGGATAACTTAAGCCCGTCTGGGGCCAACGTCCTGACTTTC. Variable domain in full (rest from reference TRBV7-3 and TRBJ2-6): GAGVSQTPSNKVTEKGKYVELRCDPISGHTALYWYRQSLGQGPEFLIYFQGTGAADDSGLPNDRFFAVRPEGSVSTLKIQRTERGDSAVYLCASSMPGLRDNLSPSGANVLTFGAGSRLTVL.